The TCR beta chain described here comes from a study of blood T cell repertoires in COVID-19. Study-wide context: Specimens from acute and convalescent COVID-19 originated in the United States, Italy and Spain.

Trimming took 6 bases from V and 4 from J; bases not matched to a gene: 9. The length of the CDR3 is 15 residues. Per the germline V gene, CDR1 is SGHTS and CDR2 is YDEGEE. Sequenced by immunoSEQ multiplex PCR; TCRdb stores in-frame clones only, minus some. The sample holds approximately 180,000 clones; over 80% are singletons and the top ten take 8% to 9.5%. The source is a woman in her seventies with acute or convalescent COVID-19. The chain recombines TRBV5-8 with TRBJ2-3, with 9 bases aligning to TRBD1. The sample consisted of peripheral blood. The CDR3 spells CASNLPGQGPDTQYF. Written as DNA, the CDR3 is TGTGCCAGCAACCTCCCAGGACAGGGGCCAGATACGCAGTATTTT.